The TCR beta chain under discussion was sequenced for a study of beta chain features in type 1 diabetes. Trimming took off 4 bases at V and 5 bases at J, with 6 bases between the two ends. Germline V gene sequence: CDR1 SEHNR, CDR2 FQNEAQ (reference sequence). The CDR3 runs to 12 residues. Sequencing targeted expressed TCRB transcripts, as all isolated RNA had been reverse transcribed. Method: immunoSEQ multiplex PCR; TCRdb's copy keeps in-frame clones and lacks some. The sample lists 810,000 or so clones, roughly a sixth seen once, with 0.023% in the top ten. The J gene is TRBJ1-5, the V gene TRBV7-9; D is uncertain. This sequence originates from a woman in her late teens or twenties in good health. The sequenced material came from naive CD4+ T cells from blood. The CDR3 region is CASSSRDQPQHF. The CDR3 coding sequence is TGTGCCAGCAGCTCAAGGGATCAGCCCCAGCATTTT.